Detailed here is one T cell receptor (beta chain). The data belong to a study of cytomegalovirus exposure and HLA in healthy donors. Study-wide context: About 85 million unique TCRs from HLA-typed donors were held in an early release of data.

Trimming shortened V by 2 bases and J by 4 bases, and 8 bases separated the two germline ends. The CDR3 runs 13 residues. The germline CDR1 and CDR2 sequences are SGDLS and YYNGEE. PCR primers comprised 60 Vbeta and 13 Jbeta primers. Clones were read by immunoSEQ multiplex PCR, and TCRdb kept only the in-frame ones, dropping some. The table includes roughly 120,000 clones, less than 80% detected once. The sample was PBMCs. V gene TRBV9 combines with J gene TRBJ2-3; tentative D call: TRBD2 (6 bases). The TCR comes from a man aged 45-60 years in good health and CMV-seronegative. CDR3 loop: CASSVWRADTQYF. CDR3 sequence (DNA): TGTGCCAGCAGCGTGTGGAGGGCAGATACGCAGTATTTT.